The entry that follows covers one T cell receptor beta chain sequence. The immunoSEQ assay was v3. Repertoires were generated with immunoSEQ multiplex PCR, while TCRdb's copy carries only in-frame clones and drops some. The sample has about 52,000 clones, 70% to 85% seen once; the top ten hold around 4.8%. The J segment lost 6 bases and the V segment lost 11 bases, leaving 9 bases of the junction unmatched. In germline, CDR1 is MDHEN, CDR2 SYDVKM. This CDR3 is 12 amino acids long. Stated time point: pre-treatment sample, taken before nivolumab and TIL therapy. The entry originates in a study of TIL therapy for anti-PD-1-resistant metastatic lung cancer.

The sequence derives from a woman aged 30 to 85 with non-small cell lung cancer. The specimen comprised blood, sampled at baseline. The chain uses TRBV28 and TRBJ1-2; 7 nucleotides line up with TRBD1. Here the CDR3 reads CAHNQGVDGYTF. The CDR3 nucleotides read TGTGCCCACAACCAGGGGGTGGATGGCTACACCTTC.